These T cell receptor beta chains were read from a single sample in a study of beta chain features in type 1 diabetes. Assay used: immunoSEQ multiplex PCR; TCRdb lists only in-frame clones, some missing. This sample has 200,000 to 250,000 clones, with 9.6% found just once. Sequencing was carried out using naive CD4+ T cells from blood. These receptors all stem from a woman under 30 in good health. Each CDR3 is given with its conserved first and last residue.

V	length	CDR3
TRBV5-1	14	CASSVGQKNSPLHF
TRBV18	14	CASSPDRVNTEAFF
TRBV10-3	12	CAIRATGDTQYF
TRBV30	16	CAWSQKGWDSNQPQHF
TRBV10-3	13	CAISERTGDGYTF
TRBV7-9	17	CASSTTGGLTTYNEQFF
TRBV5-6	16	CASSLGTGLSTDTQYF
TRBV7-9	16	CASSSSQGNRNQPQHF
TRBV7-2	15	CASSLVIGEGNEQFF
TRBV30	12	CAWSRQAMAYFF
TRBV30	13	CAWSPDRGEKLFF
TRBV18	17	CASSPGAGDRAHGTQYF
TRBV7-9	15	CASSPDGSGGQPQHF
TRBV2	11	CAKSSGNTIYF
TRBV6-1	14	CASSGVHLPRGYTF
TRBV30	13	CAWSSRENYGYTF